Below are 26 T cell receptor beta chains sequenced from a single sample in a study of radiotherapy plus CTLA-4 blockade in lung cancer. Clones were sequenced by immunoSEQ multiplex PCR, and TCRdb holds only the in-frame ones, with some missing. This table holds 40,000 to 45,000 clones, more than 65% found once. This material consisted of peripheral blood, taken from a patient treated with radiotherapy plus ipilimumab. The receptors were gathered from a human donor with non-small cell lung cancer who had stable disease on radiotherapy plus ipilimumab.

The gene calls are TRBV18 and TRBJ2-5, with 8 positions matching TRBD1. The CDR3 totals 14 residues. Trimming took 3 bases from V and 4 from J; bases not matched to a gene: 4. Per the germline V gene, CDR1 is KGHSH and CDR2 is LQKENI. The CDR3 loop is CASSPRTGSETQYF. CDR3 nucleotide sequence: TGTGCCAGCTCACCTCGGACAGGGTCAGAGACCCAGTACTTC.

This chain links TRBV19 with TRBJ1-4; D remains unclear. The germline CDR1 and CDR2 sequences are LNHDA and SQIVND (reference sequence). With 2 bases removed from V and 8 bases from J, the gap between germline ends came to 6 bases. CDR3 length: 12 residues. CDR3 residues: CASSIREEKLFF. In DNA form, the CDR3 reads TGTGCCAGTAGTATACGGGAAGAAAAACTGTTTTTT.

The genes are TRBV6-1 and TRBJ2-7, with 7 bases identical to TRBD1. The CDR3 spans 15 residues. Germline loops: CDR1 MNHNS, CDR2 SASEGT. V gave up 4 bases and J gave up 3 bases; unmatched junction bases: 9. CDR3: CASSASGTVFYEQYF. CDR3 bases: TGTGCCAGCAGTGCCTCCGGGACAGTCTTCTACGAGCAGTACTTC.

The V call is TRBV11-2, the J call TRBJ2-2; D remains ambiguous. The germline V and J ends were trimmed by 5 bases and 1 base, with 8 bases remaining between them. The CDR3 contains 14 residues. Germline values: CDR1 SGHAT, CDR2 FQNNGV. This CDR3 reads CASSLRKNTGELFF. The DNA for the CDR3 is TGTGCCAGCAGCCTCAGGAAGAACACCGGGGAGCTGTTTTTT.

In this sample, this clone turned up once. The rearrangement joins TRBV27 to TRBJ2-7, with TRBD1 matching 10 bases. Germline values: CDR1 MNHEY, CDR2 SMNVEV (reference sequence). The CDR3 has 15 amino acids. V lost 2 bases and J lost 3; bases outside the gene matches: 4. The CDR3: CASSLNRDRGYEQYF. Here the CDR3 DNA reads TGTGCCAGCAGTTTAAATAGGGACAGGGGCTACGAGCAGTACTTC.

V is TRBV7-2 and J is TRBJ2-2, with TRBD1 as a possible D gene (6 bases). V was trimmed by 4 bases and J by 5 bases, leaving 11 bases between them. There are 14 residues in the CDR3. The germline V gene encodes CDR1 SGHTA and CDR2 FQGNSA. DNA of the CDR3: TGTGCCAGCAGCTCACAGGGTATGACCGGGGAGCTGTTTTTT. Amino acids: CASSSQGMTGELFF.

This sequence joins TRBV6-4 and TRBJ2-7; a possible D gene is TRBD2 (5 bases). In germline, CDR1 is MRHNA, CDR2 SNTAGT. Trimming stripped 3 bases from V and 2 bases from J, with 26 bases between. The CDR3 contains 19 residues. The CDR3 sequence is CASSDRWWINRDKPYEQYF. CDR3 sequence (DNA): TGTGCCAGCAGTGATAGATGGTGGATCAATCGGGATAAACCCTACGAGCAGTACTTC.

V and J are TRBV2 and TRBJ1-2, with D possibly being TRBD1 (6 bases). V dropped 5 bases and J dropped 7 bases, with 20 bases sitting between them. Germline lookup yields CDR1 SNHLY and CDR2 FYNNEI. The CDR3 runs to 15 residues. The CDR3 sequence: CASSSGSAGAIGYTF. CDR3 sequence (DNA): TGTGCCAGCAGTAGCGGGTCGGCGGGGGCGATTGGCTACACCTTC.

The gene calls are TRBV29-1 and TRBJ2-7; 9 bases are shared with TRBD1. V was pared by 2 bases and J by 5 bases, with 10 bases of the junction left unmatched. CDR1 is SQVTM and CDR2 is ANQGSEA in the germline V gene. This CDR3 is built from 15 residues. CDR3 amino acids: CSVEYPGQGSDEQYF. The DNA for the CDR3 is TGCAGCGTTGAATACCCAGGACAGGGGAGCGACGAGCAGTACTTC.

The chain joins TRBV29-1 to TRBJ2-2, with a tentative D call TRBD2 (7 bases). From germline, CDR1 is SQVTM and CDR2 ANQGSEA. Trimming stripped 6 bases from V and 2 bases from J, with 16 bases between. This CDR3 is built from 15 residues. In DNA, the CDR3 is TGCAGCGTGGGGAGGGCGGACAGAAACACCGGGGAGCTGTTTTTT. Its protein product is CSVGRADRNTGELFF.

The rearrangement links TRBV18 to TRBJ1-5; D gene uncertain. CDR3 size: 21 residues. Trimming took off 2 bases at V and 0 bases at J, with 26 bases between the two ends. The germline V gene encodes CDR1 KGHSH and CDR2 LQKENI. The CDR3 is CASSPDMRVEGHRYSNQPQHF. The DNA for the CDR3 is TGTGCCAGCTCACCAGATATGCGGGTTGAGGGCCACCGCTATAGCAATCAGCCCCAGCATTTT.

This chain's CDR3 is CASSLGTGPNNSPLHF. CDR3 DNA sequence: TGCGCCAGCAGCTTGGGGACAGGGCCCAATAATTCACCCCTCCACTTT. The V call is TRBV5-1, the J call TRBJ1-6; 8 bases map to TRBD1. The germline gives CDR1 SGHRS, CDR2 YFSETQ. J lost 5 bases, V lost 0 bases, and 4 bases had no gene match. The CDR3 is made up of 16 amino acids. The full variable domain, in which reference TRBV5-1 and TRBJ1-6 provide the parts outside the CDR3, is KAGVTQTPRYLIKTRGQQVTLSCSPISGHRSVSWYQQTPGQGLQFLFEYFSETQRNKGNFPGRFSGRQFSNSRSEMNVSTLELGDSALYLCASSLGTGPNNSPLHFGNGTRLTVT.

This chain links TRBV5-4 with TRBJ2-3, with TRBD2 matching over 9 bases. The length of the CDR3 is 19 residues. The germline gives CDR1 SGHNT, CDR2 YYREEE (reference sequence). V lost 2 bases and J lost 3; bases outside the gene matches: 16. The CDR3 nucleotides read TGTGCCAGCAGCTTCGGCGGGGGGGCAGTCGCATTGAGAACAGATACGCAGTATTTT. It codes for CASSFGGGAVALRTDTQYF.

This chain joins TRBV2 and TRBJ2-1, with TRBD2 matching over 11 bases. After removal of 3 bases from V and 0 bases from J, the junction contained 4 bases not matched to a gene. Germline lookup yields CDR1 SNHLY and CDR2 FYNNEI. CDR3 size: 17 residues. CDR3 coding DNA: TGTGCCAGCAGTGACCCTAGCGGGGGGAGCTCCTACAATGAGCAGTTCTTC. Its translation is CASSDPSGGSSYNEQFF.

The CDR3 sequence is CASSPGGTGGSPLHF. The CDR3 bases are TGCGCCAGCAGCCCGGGTGGCACGGGGGGATCACCCCTCCACTTT. The rearrangement links TRBV5-1 to TRBJ1-6; D possibly corresponds to TRBD1 (5 bases). CDR3 length: 15 residues. V was pared by 4 bases and J by 10 bases, with 18 bases between. From germline, CDR1 is SGHRS and CDR2 YFSETQ.

The chain combines TRBV2 with TRBJ2-2; the D gene is possibly TRBD1 (6 bases). The ends were cut back, 4 bases at V and 1 base at J, with 10 bases in the middle. CDR3 size: 15 residues. The V gene's germline CDR1 is SNHLY and CDR2 FYNNEI. The CDR3 loop is CASSGPRGNTGELFF. The CDR3 DNA reads as TGTGCCAGCAGTGGTCCCAGGGGGAACACCGGGGAGCTGTTTTTT.

This chain links TRBV7-2 with TRBJ1-1; 7 nucleotides agree with TRBD1. Trimming cost V 3 bases and J 4 bases; bases outside gene matches: 8. The CDR3 runs 15 residues. Germline V lookup: CDR1 SGHTA, CDR2 FQGNSA. CDR3 amino acids: CASSFQGGSGTEAFF. Here the CDR3 DNA reads TGTGCCAGCAGCTTCCAGGGGGGCAGCGGCACTGAAGCTTTCTTT.

In nucleotides, the CDR3 is TGTGCCAGCAGATCTAGACAGGGGGTAGGTCACACTGAAGCTTTCTTT. This gives the protein CASRSRQGVGHTEAFF. V and J are TRBV6-6 and TRBJ1-1, with 9 bases fitting TRBD1. Trimming cost V 6 bases and J 3 bases; bases outside gene matches: 11. Germline loops: CDR1 MNHNY, CDR2 SVGAGI (reference sequence). The CDR3 has 16 residues.

In DNA form, the CDR3 reads TGTGCCAGCAGTTACGTTCTCCGGCACTCCGAGGGGCAGTTCTTC. It encodes CASSYVLRHSEGQFF. The V and J genes are TRBV6-6 and TRBJ2-1; a possible D gene is TRBD2 (5 bases). V lost 2 bases, J lost 12 bases, and 20 bases lay in between. The CDR3 contains 15 residues. Germline V gene lookup returns CDR1 MNHNY and CDR2 SVGAGI (reference sequence).

The chain recombines TRBV29-1 with TRBJ2-7; D is unresolved. CDR1 is SQVTM and CDR2 is ANQGSEA in the germline V gene. V was shortened by 3 bases and J by 2 bases, with 5 bases between the two germline ends. The CDR3 runs to 11 residues. The CDR3 spells CSVEGAYEQYF. CDR3 coding DNA: TGCAGCGTTGAGGGCGCCTACGAGCAGTACTTC.

The chain uses TRBV7-2 and TRBJ2-5; D is perhaps TRBD2 (5 bases). The CDR3 has 11 amino acids. V dropped 6 bases and J dropped 5 bases, with 7 bases sitting between them. From germline, CDR1 is SGHTA and CDR2 FQGNSA. The CDR3 here is CASSGEETQYF. CDR3 DNA sequence: TGTGCCAGCAGTGGGGAGGAGACCCAGTACTTC.

CDR3 residues: CASRSNPSGGTGELFF. Here the CDR3 DNA reads TGTGCCAGCAGGTCCAACCCTAGCGGGGGGACCGGGGAGCTGTTTTTT. V usage is TRBV6-7 and J usage is TRBJ2-2; 11 bases agree with TRBD2. TRBV6-7 is marked as an open reading frame, function uncertain. J gave up 5 bases and V 6 bases, and 8 bases lay outside the gene matches. CDR3 size: 16 residues.

The J gene is TRBJ1-1, the V gene TRBV6-1; 7 bases map to TRBD1. Germline CDR1 is MNHNS and CDR2 is SASEGT. Trimming took 3 bases from V and 5 from J; bases not matched to a gene: 9. The CDR3 has 15 amino acids. CDR3 DNA sequence: TGTGCCAGCAGTGAGTCGGGACAGCTGGGGACTGAAGCTTTCTTT. Protein product: CASSESGQLGTEAFF.

V is TRBV18 and J is TRBJ2-7; D remains unclear. The V and J ends lost 5 bases and 5 bases respectively, with 16 bases between them. The CDR3 consists of 14 residues. Germline CDR1 and CDR2: KGHSH and LQKENI. The CDR3 DNA follows: TGTGCCAGCTCAGAGCAGGCCAGGCTAAACGAGCAGTACTTC. It is translated as CASSEQARLNEQYF.

Only one count was recorded for this clone. The chain recombines TRBV27 with TRBJ2-1, with a tentative D call TRBD2 (7 bases). Deletions cut 6 bases from V and 4 bases from J, with 16 bases between. This CDR3 has 15 amino acids. Germline loops: CDR1 MNHEY, CDR2 SMNVEV (reference sequence). As DNA, the CDR3 is TGTGCCAGCAGCCGAACAGGGAGGGGATACAATGAGCAGTTCTTC. It encodes CASSRTGRGYNEQFF.

This chain connects TRBV7-3 to TRBJ2-6; possible D gene TRBD2, 6 bases. Per the germline V gene, CDR1 is SGHTA and CDR2 is FQGTGA. V lost 5 bases to trimming and J lost 4 bases, with 9 bases between them. This CDR3 has 14 residues. The CDR3 DNA sequence: TGTGCCAGCAGCCCCGGGGGAGGGGCCAACGTCCTGACTTTC. Translated: CASSPGGGANVLTF.